Below are 30 T cell receptor beta chains sequenced from a single sample in a study of beta chain features in type 1 diabetes. Study-wide points: Moderately but significantly shorter TCRB CDR3s were found in Type 1 diabetes patients in all four CD4+ subsets.

All of the isolated RNA was reverse transcribed, so expressed TCRB transcripts were sequenced. The repertoire was sequenced with immunoSEQ multiplex PCR; TCRdb's copy has only in-frame clones and lacks some. The data hold 600,000 to 700,000 clones, with around 12% observed a single time. These receptors' antigens are unknown. Sequenced input: naive CD4+ T cells from blood. Receptors were obtained from a man aged 25-45 years with type 1 diabetes.

This clone was seen more than once but under ten times. The V gene is TRBV27, the J gene TRBJ1-5, with a tentative D call TRBD1 (5 bases). CDR1 is MNHEY and CDR2 is SMNVEV in the germline V gene (reference sequence). Trimming removed 6 bases from V and 3 bases from J, with 15 bases in between. There are 15 residues in the CDR3. CDR3 protein: CASRPERGDNQPQHF. CDR3 in DNA: TGTGCCAGCAGGCCGGAACGGGGGGACAATCAGCCCCAGCATTTT.

V and J are TRBV13 and TRBJ2-1; 10 bases line up with TRBD2. From germline, CDR1 is PRHDT and CDR2 FYEKMQ (reference sequence). V shed 4 bases, J shed 5 bases, and the junction held 5 bases outside the gene matches. This CDR3 is built from 15 residues. The CDR3 nucleotides are TGTGCCAGCAGCTCCCGACTAGCGGGTAACAATGAGCAGTTCTTC. This sequence encodes CASSSRLAGNNEQFF.

This clone was observed a few times. V and J are TRBV5-1 and TRBJ1-4, with 10 bases that match TRBD1. After removal of 4 bases from V and 6 bases from J, the junction contained 3 bases not matched to a gene. Germline CDR1 and CDR2: SGHRS and YFSETQ. The CDR3 sequence is 14 residues long. CDR3 coding DNA: TGCGCCAGCAGCCCGGGACAGGGGCATGAAAAACTGTTTTTT. Translated: CASSPGQGHEKLFF.

V usage is TRBV7-6 and J usage is TRBJ1-3; a possible D gene is TRBD1 (5 bases). V was clipped by 1 base and J by 2 bases, with 9 bases between them. This CDR3 region has 15 residues. CDR1 is SGHVS, CDR2 FNYEAQ, per germline. The CDR3 here is CASSLDRFTGNTIYF. DNA of the CDR3: TGTGCCAGCAGCTTAGACAGGTTCACTGGAAACACCATATATTTT.

About this clone: The same CDR3 arises from other DNA sequences in this sample as well. The J gene is TRBJ1-5, the V gene TRBV7-2, with 9 bases that match TRBD1. The CDR3 spans 14 residues. In germline, CDR1 is SGHTA, CDR2 FQGNSA. Losses at the gene ends were 4 bases for V and 5 bases for J; bases not matched to a gene: 3. The CDR3 coding sequence is TGTGCCAGCAGCTCCAGACAGGGGGATCAGCCCCAGCATTTT. Protein product: CASSSRQGDQPQHF.

The V gene is TRBV6-5, the J gene TRBJ2-7, with 9 bases that match TRBD2. The CDR3 covers 15 residues. The trim removed 2 bases at V and 2 bases at J, leaving 4 bases unmatched. Germline-derived CDR1 and CDR2 are MNHEY and SVGAGI. CDR3 bases: TGTGCCAGCAGTTACCGAGCGGGGGGTCCCTACGAGCAGTACTTC. It codes for CASSYRAGGPYEQYF.

CDR3: CSVVIKGTTQETQYF. CDR3 coding DNA: TGCAGCGTTGTAATCAAAGGGACGACACAAGAGACCCAGTACTTC. The rearrangement links TRBV29-1 to TRBJ2-5; D is tentatively TRBD1 or TRBD2 (5 bases each). The V end was cut by 4 bases, the J end by 2 bases, with 17 bases between. The CDR3 consists of 15 residues. CDR1 is SQVTM and CDR2 is ANQGSEA in the germline V gene.

The chain recombines TRBV6-1 with TRBJ2-2; TRBD1 aligns across 7 bases. The CDR3 is 14 amino acids. Per germline, CDR1 MNHNS and CDR2 SASEGT. With 4 bases clipped from V and 10 bases from J, the junction kept 9 bases outside the gene matches. Here the CDR3 reads CASSGRQGPEELFF. The CDR3 DNA follows: TGTGCCAGCAGTGGGAGACAGGGTCCGGAGGAGCTGTTTTTT.

V and J are TRBV9 and TRBJ2-7; 8 positions agree with TRBD2. The ends lost 0 bases at V and 7 bases at J; junction bases unmatched: 12. The length of the CDR3 is 16 residues. Germline assignment: CDR1 SGDLS and CDR2 YYNGEE. This CDR3 is CASSVGIAGSSREQYF. CDR3 bases: TGTGCCAGCAGCGTAGGAATAGCGGGGTCGTCTAGGGAGCAGTACTTC. The whole variable domain, remainder taken from reference TRBV9 and TRBJ2-7, is DSGVTQTPKHLITATGQRVTLRCSPRSGDLSVYWYQQSLDQGLQFLIQYYNGEERAKGNILERFSAQQFPDLHSELNLSSLELGDSALYFCASSVGIAGSSREQYFGPGTRLTVT.

The V and J genes are TRBV5-1 and TRBJ2-1; a possible D gene is TRBD2 (6 bases). Germline CDR1 SGHRS, CDR2 YFSETQ. Trimming stripped 4 bases from V and 9 bases from J, with 17 bases between. This CDR3 spans 14 amino acids. The CDR3 region is CASSPEGSSSEQFF. The DNA for the CDR3 is TGCGCCAGCAGCCCGGAGGGTTCTAGCAGTGAGCAGTTCTTC.

V usage is TRBV19 and J usage is TRBJ1-2, with unresolved D. The CDR3 length is 13 residues. Trimming took 3 bases from V and 3 from J, leaving 8 bases between them. Germline V gene sequence: CDR1 LNHDA, CDR2 SQIVND (reference sequence). The CDR3 region is CASSIGEDYGYTF. In nucleotides, the CDR3 is TGTGCCAGTAGTATCGGGGAGGACTATGGCTACACCTTC.

The genes are TRBV20-1 and TRBJ2-5; D uncertain. CDR3 size: 11 residues. Germline V gene data show CDR1 as DFQATT and CDR2 as SNEGSKA (reference sequence). Trimming cost V 6 bases and J 4 bases, with 9 bases left between them. In DNA, the CDR3 is TGCAGTGCCCGCCCCGGAGAGACCCAGTACTTC. Its protein product is CSARPGETQYF.

Concerning this clone: One end of the junction does not line up with germline, which may come from a read error. The chain links TRBV7-9 to TRBJ2-5; 10 bases agree with TRBD2. Germline V gene data show CDR1 as SEHNR and CDR2 as FQNEAQ (reference sequence). The CDR3 runs 14 residues. DNA for the CDR3: TGTGCCAGCAGCTTTGGACTAGCGGAAGAAACCCAGTACTTC. It encodes CASSFGLAEETQYF.

This clone was counted only a few times. J is TRBJ1-2 and V is TRBV7-2; D not certain. The germline gives CDR1 SGHTA, CDR2 FQGNSA. The V gene lost 1 base and the J gene lost 4 bases, with 10 bases spanning the gap. CDR3 length: 14 residues. CDR3 bases: TGTGCCAGCAGCTTAGAGCCGGGAGTCTATGGCTACACCTTC. It translates to CASSLEPGVYGYTF.

CDR3 residues: CASSQQAGGTDTQYF. CDR3 nucleotide sequence: TGCGCCAGCAGCCAACAAGCGGGGGGCACAGATACGCAGTATTTT. J is TRBJ2-3 and V is TRBV4-1, with 8 bases identical to TRBD2. This CDR3 is 15 amino acids long. Looked up from germline, CDR1 is MGHRA and CDR2 is YSYEKL. The V segment lost 2 bases and the J segment 1 base; nucleotides outside the gene matches: 2.

The chain combines TRBV7-9 with TRBJ2-5; D perhaps matches TRBD2 (5 bases). Trimming took 2 bases from V and 4 from J, leaving 11 bases between them. Per germline, CDR1 SEHNR and CDR2 FQNEAQ (reference sequence). This CDR3 has 14 residues. CDR3 region: CASSLRSGGETQYF. The CDR3 DNA reads as TGTGCCAGCAGCTTAAGGTCAGGAGGAGAGACCCAGTACTTC.

This chain connects TRBV28 to TRBJ2-1, with a weak D call TRBD1 (6 bases). Germline V gene data show CDR1 as MDHEN and CDR2 as SYDVKM. The CDR3 has 15 amino acids. V gave up 4 bases and J gave up 5 bases, with 15 bases separating them. CDR3 DNA sequence: TGTGCCAGCAGTTCCGGCTCTGCAGGGGACAATGAGCAGTTCTTC. Translating it yields CASSSGSAGDNEQFF.

Here the CDR3 DNA reads TGTGCCAGTACTCGTGAAGGGGAAGCTTTCTTT. Its translation is CASTREGEAFF. The chain links TRBV19 to TRBJ1-1; D gene unclear. The V gene lost 7 bases and the J gene lost 8 bases, with 11 bases spanning the gap. The CDR3 has 11 amino acids. Germline V gene sequence: CDR1 LNHDA, CDR2 SQIVND (reference sequence).

This clone was recorded a few times. The CDR3 DNA reads as TGTGCCTGGAGTGCCACTCCCGGGATCGGAGGGGAGTACTTC. Protein: CAWSATPGIGGEYF. This sequence joins TRBV30 and TRBJ2-7, with D possibly TRBD2 on 6 matching bases. Germline V CDR1 and CDR2: GTSNPN, SVGIG (reference sequence). This CDR3 is 14 amino acids long. V lost 1 base, J lost 11 bases, and 21 bases lay in between.

The V call is TRBV30, the J call TRBJ1-2; D remains unclear. The CDR3 is made up of 14 amino acids. V was shortened by 0 bases and J by 8 bases, with 16 bases between the two germline ends. Germline CDR1 reads GTSNPN; CDR2 reads SVGIG (reference sequence). CDR3 sequence (DNA): TGTGCCTGGAGTGTCTGGTCCCCCTATTTAGGCTACACCTTC. Translation gives CAWSVWSPYLGYTF.

This clone was picked up a small number of times. The CDR3, as DNA: TGTGCCAGCAGGGAGACAGGGGGGTCTGGGGCCAACGTCCTGACTTTC. Amino acid sequence: CASRETGGSGANVLTF. The chain links TRBV7-8 to TRBJ2-6; TRBD1 matches 9 bases. CDR3 size: 16 residues. V was pared by 6 bases and J by 1 base, with 4 bases of the junction left unmatched. Per the germline V gene, CDR1 is SGHVS and CDR2 is FQNEAQ.

Only a few counts were recorded for this clone. The CDR3 region is CASSRDRAAYEQYF. Here the CDR3 DNA reads TGTGCCAGCAGTAGGGACAGGGCAGCCTACGAGCAGTACTTC. This chain uses TRBV6-5 with TRBJ2-7, with TRBD1 matching over 9 bases. The CDR3 is 14 amino acids. The ends lost 5 bases at V and 2 bases at J; junction bases unmatched: 4. CDR1 and CDR2 from the germline V gene are MNHEY and SVGAGI.

The CDR3 is CASSFGQGQGYGYTF. The CDR3 nucleotides are TGTGCCAGCAGCTTTGGGCAGGGACAGGGCTATGGCTACACCTTC. The chain uses TRBV6-5 and TRBJ1-2; TRBD1 matches at 9 bases. Germline CDR1 is MNHEY and CDR2 is SVGAGI. This CDR3 has 15 amino acids. Trimming removed 6 bases from V and 4 bases from J; junction bases left unmatched: 9.

This clone has only a few counts. The rearrangement links TRBV19 to TRBJ2-7; 8 bases are a match to TRBD1. Trimming at V came to 3 bases and at J to 3 bases, leaving 1 base not matched to a gene. Germline CDR1 LNHDA, CDR2 SQIVND (reference sequence). The CDR3 sequence is 13 residues long. For the CDR3, the DNA is TGTGCCAGTAGTATTGGACAGGGCTACGAGCAGTACTTC. This gives the protein CASSIGQGYEQYF. Full variable domain (missing parts from reference TRBV19 and TRBJ2-7): DGGITQSPKYLFRKEGQNVTLSCEQNLNHDAMYWYRQDPGQGLRLIYYSQIVNDFQKGDIAEGYSVSREKKESFPLTVTSAQKNPTAFYLCASSIGQGYEQYFGPGTRLTVT.

In DNA form, the CDR3 reads TGTGCCAGCAGTCCAAACCGGGACAGAAATGAGCAGTTCTTC. This sequence encodes CASSPNRDRNEQFF. The V gene is TRBV28, the J gene TRBJ2-1; 7 positions agree with TRBD1. This CDR3 region has 14 residues. Germline loops: CDR1 MDHEN, CDR2 SYDVKM. Trimming cost V 5 bases and J 7 bases; bases outside gene matches: 8.

The chain employs TRBV5-1 and TRBJ1-3; TRBD1 agrees at 7 bases. This CDR3 region has 15 residues. Per germline, CDR1 SGHRS and CDR2 YFSETQ. V lost 3 bases to trimming and J lost 2 bases; unmatched junction nucleotides: 5. The CDR3: CASSSTGNPGNTIYF. The CDR3 nucleotides read TGCGCCAGCAGCTCGACAGGGAATCCTGGAAACACCATATATTTT.

V is TRBV19 and J is TRBJ2-3; no clear D gene. The V gene lost 4 bases and the J gene lost 0 bases, with 8 bases spanning the gap. This CDR3 is 14 amino acids long. The germline V gene encodes CDR1 LNHDA and CDR2 SQIVND (reference sequence). CDR3 loop: CASSRQESTDTQYF. CDR3 in DNA: TGTGCCAGTAGTAGGCAGGAGAGCACAGATACGCAGTATTTT.

This clone has just a few counts. V gene TRBV29-1 combines with J gene TRBJ2-2; unclear D gene. Looked up from germline, CDR1 is SQVTM and CDR2 is ANQGSEA. V lost 7 bases to trimming and J lost 2 bases, with 14 bases between them. CDR3 length: 14 residues. The CDR3 spells CSAVDPFNTGELFF. The CDR3 DNA reads as TGCAGCGCGGTAGATCCCTTTAACACCGGGGAGCTGTTTTTT.

DNA for the CDR3: TGCGCCAGCAGCCAAGAGGGGGGGCCTGAAGCTTTCTTT. Residues: CASSQEGGPEAFF. V gene TRBV4-1 combines with J gene TRBJ1-1, with D possibly being TRBD1 (6 bases). Germline-derived CDR1 and CDR2 are MGHRA and YSYEKL. Trimming stripped 0 bases from V and 6 bases from J, with 8 bases between. The CDR3 extends over 13 amino acids.

The V call is TRBV7-2, the J call TRBJ2-3; D gene ambiguous. The V and J ends lost 1 base and 2 bases respectively, with 7 bases between them. Germline CDR1 is SGHTA and CDR2 is FQGNSA. The CDR3 runs to 14 residues. The CDR3 loop reads CASSLGMDTDTQYF. As DNA, the CDR3 is TGTGCCAGCAGCTTAGGGATGGACACAGATACGCAGTATTTT.